These T cell receptor beta chains were read from a single sample in a study of T cells in tuberculosis. Sequencing was performed with immunoSEQ multiplex PCR; in TCRdb, only in-frame clones are kept and a portion is missing. The sample has 47,000 or so clones, 90% to 95% seen once; the top ten hold approximately 1.5%. The sequences come from PBMCs, collected at tuberculosis diagnosis. The receptor set was obtained from an adult with tuberculosis. Both conserved end residues are part of each CDR3. D genes are given only for firm matches. Not every row has a clone size; where given, it reads once, few, many or a size class.

v_call	j_call	d_call	clone_size	cdr3_aa	cdr3_nt
TRBV28	TRBJ1-5	TRBD1	once	CASNARGKSNQPQHF	TGTGCCAGCAACGCCAGGGGGAAAAGCAATCAGCCCCAGCATTTT
TRBV7-6	TRBJ2-6	NA	NA	CASSTRRGTYSGANVLTF	TGTGCCAGCAGCACGCGTCGGGGGACCTACTCTGGGGCCAACGTCCTGACTTTC
TRBV4-2	TRBJ2-1	NA	NA	CASSQVTRVYNEQFF	TGTGCCAGCAGCCAAGTCACGAGAGTTTACAATGAGCAGTTCTTC
TRBV6-1	TRBJ2-7	TRBD1	NA	CASSGTGGYEQYF	TGTGCCAGCAGTGGCACAGGGGGGTACGAGCAGTACTTC
TRBV10-3	TRBJ2-7	TRBD1	NA	CAISDDRGHRNEQYF	TGTGCCATCAGTGACGACAGGGGCCATCGTAACGAGCAGTACTTC
TRBV5-4	TRBJ2-3	TRBD1	once	CASSSGQGRTDTQYF	TGTGCCAGCAGCTCCGGACAGGGGAGGACAGATACGCAGTATTTT
TRBV12-5	TRBJ2-7	TRBD1	NA	CASGLGQGPEQYF	TGTGCTAGTGGTTTAGGACAGGGGCCCGAGCAGTACTTC
TRBV5-8	TRBJ2-1	NA	NA	CASSKDRLTYNEQFF	TGTGCCAGCAGCAAGGACAGATTGACCTACAATGAGCAGTTCTTC
TRBV14	TRBJ1-2	TRBD1	once	CASSQENTGVRSGYTF	TGTGCCAGCAGCCAAGAAAATACAGGGGTTCGGAGTGGCTACACCTTC
TRBV10-3	TRBJ1-1	NA	NA	CAISESRSLRGTEAFF	TGTGCCATCAGTGAGTCGAGGTCTTTAAGGGGCACTGAAGCTTTCTTT
TRBV11-2	TRBJ2-7	NA	NA	CASSLTGEYEQYF	TGTGCCAGCAGCTTAACGGGAGAGTACGAGCAGTACTTC
TRBV7-9	TRBJ2-5	NA	NA	CASSPWTEETQYF	TGTGCCAGCAGCCCCTGGACAGAAGAGACCCAGTACTTC
TRBV10-3	TRBJ2-2	TRBD1	NA	CAIRGQGATGELFF	TGTGCCATCAGGGGACAGGGGGCGACCGGGGAGCTGTTTTTT
TRBV7-9	TRBJ2-1	NA	NA	CASSSEQMPPREQFF	TGTGCCAGCAGCTCAGAACAGATGCCCCCAAGAGAGCAGTTCTTC
TRBV10-1	TRBJ2-1	NA	once	CASVLGSSYNEQFF	TGCGCCAGCGTTCTCGGGAGCTCCTACAATGAGCAGTTCTTC
TRBV30	TRBJ1-1	TRBD1	NA	CAWDRGFGRNTEAFF	TGTGCCTGGGACAGGGGCTTCGGTCGCAACACTGAAGCTTTCTTT
TRBV5-1	TRBJ1-1	TRBD1	NA	CASSLAGQGQGAFF	TGCGCCAGCAGCTTGGCAGGACAGGGGCAAGGGGCTTTCTTT
TRBV5-1	TRBJ1-4	TRBD1	NA	CASSRGQGNEKLFF	TGCGCCAGCAGCCGGGGACAGGGGAATGAAAAACTGTTTTTT
TRBV27	TRBJ2-5	TRBD1	NA	CASSLSGDRGLNPKETQYF	TGTGCCAGCAGTTTATCCGGGGACAGGGGTCTTAATCCAAAAGAGACCCAGTACTTC
TRBV20-1	TRBJ2-5	NA	NA	CSAGQQETQYF	TGCAGCGCGGGACAGCAAGAGACCCAGTACTTC
TRBV27	TRBJ1-4	NA	NA	CASRKNIATNEKLFF	TGTGCCAGCAGAAAGAACATCGCAACTAATGAAAAACTGTTTTTT
TRBV19	TRBJ2-1	TRBD2	NA	CASSMILAGHNEQFF	TGTGCCAGTAGTATGATACTAGCGGGCCACAATGAGCAGTTCTTC
TRBV12-5	TRBJ2-2	TRBD2	NA	CASGLWGLDTGELFF	TGTGCTAGTGGTTTATGGGGACTAGATACCGGGGAGCTGTTTTTT
TRBV6-1	TRBJ1-5	NA	NA	CATSYSNQPQHF	TGTGCCACCTCCTATAGCAATCAGCCCCAGCATTTT
TRBV15	TRBJ2-7	NA	few	CATSSPGSPTIYEQYF	TGTGCCACCAGCAGCCCTGGGAGTCCGACGATCTACGAGCAGTACTTC
TRBV7-6	TRBJ2-7	NA	NA	CASSLIALAPFYEQYF	TGTGCCAGCAGCTTAATCGCCCTAGCCCCATTTTACGAGCAGTACTTC
TRBV10-3	TRBJ2-3	NA	NA	CAIRQGLLSTDTQYF	TGTGCCATCAGGCAGGGACTCCTGAGCACAGATACGCAGTATTTT
TRBV6-6	TRBJ2-7	TRBD2	NA	CASSYSASGRPYEQYF	TGTGCCAGCAGTTACTCAGCTAGCGGGAGGCCCTACGAGCAGTACTTC
TRBV15	TRBJ1-2	NA	NA	CATSGRESNYGYTF	TGTGCCACCAGCGGCAGGGAATCTAACTATGGCTACACCTTC
TRBV6-5	TRBJ2-7	TRBD2	NA	CASSLSGMGSYEQYF	TGTGCCAGCAGCCTCAGCGGGATGGGCTCCTACGAGCAGTACTTC
TRBV6-6	TRBJ2-1	TRBD2	NA	CASSYFAGLPSDEQFF	TGTGCCAGCAGTTACTTCGCGGGACTACCGAGCGATGAGCAGTTCTTC
TRBV5-1	TRBJ2-3	NA	NA	CASSLYRADTQYF	TGCGCCAGCAGCTTATACAGGGCAGATACGCAGTATTTT
TRBV15	TRBJ1-5	NA	NA	CATSRDRQFGQPQHF	TGTGCCACCAGCAGGGACAGACAGTTCGGTCAGCCCCAGCATTTT
TRBV5-5	TRBJ2-7	TRBD2	NA	CASSLAGTSTYEQYF	TGTGCCAGCAGCTTAGCCGGGACTAGCACCTACGAGCAGTACTTC
TRBV6-5	TRBJ1-6	TRBD1	once	CASSPDRLGTPLHF	TGTGCCAGCAGCCCGGACAGGCTAGGGACACCCCTCCACTTT
TRBV2	TRBJ1-2	TRBD1	NA	CASSLDRAPTF	TGTGCCAGCAGTCTGGACAGGGCTCCCACCTTC